The entry below gives a single TCR beta chain sequence along with its context. Its antigen remains unknown. Generated by immunoSEQ multiplex PCR, the TCRdb table keeps only in-frame clones and is missing some. The table records more than 95,000 clones, 90% of them present only once. These data come from a study of T cell responses to AZD1222 COVID-19 vaccine. Trimming left V 3 bases short and J 3 bases short, with 3 bases between. The CDR3 is 11 amino acids. Germline CDR1 is ENHRY and CDR2 is SYGVKD. Study-wide results and caveats: Distributed over spike, vaccine-associated CD4 TCRs predominated at 160-218 and 743-854. Vaccination with two AZD1222 doses was followed by a rise in Spike-specific TCR breadth and depth.

V usage is TRBV10-3 and J usage is TRBJ2-7, with no clear D. The receptor was isolated from an adult in good health. This sample comprised peripheral blood, obtained on day 0 of AZD1222 vaccination. The CDR3 coding sequence is TGTGCCATCAGTGACAGCTACGAGCAGTACTTC. Translated: CAISDSYEQYF.